This T cell receptor (beta chain) was obtained from a study of beta chain features in type 1 diabetes. Points from the study as a whole: PCR might preferentially amplify shorter templates, equally in patients and controls. Compared with healthy donors, patients appeared to share more similar naive, central memory and regulatory TCRB repertoires. Researchers report that Type 1 diabetes patients had moderately but significantly shorter TCRB CDR3s across all four CD4+ subsets.

The sequenced template was cDNA made from the entire isolated RNA. Sequenced by immunoSEQ multiplex PCR; TCRdb stores in-frame clones only, minus some. This table holds 300,000 to 450,000 clones, over 9% found once. The CDR3 has 13 residues. The germline CDR1 and CDR2 sequences are MNHNS and SASEGT. Trimming cost V 4 bases and J 0 bases, with 6 bases left between them. Comment on this clone: Its target is unknown.

Staining for CD45RO/CCR7/CD25/CD127/CD95/CD27 allowed sorting of CD4+ naive, central memory, regulatory and stem cell-like memory cells. Every sorted population was more than 95% pure. Sequencing was done on a sample of central memory CD4+ T cells from blood. The clonotype was recovered from a man aged 25 to 40 with type 1 diabetes. J is TRBJ2-5 and V is TRBV6-1; D unresolved. The CDR3: CASSADNQETQYF. The CDR3 nucleotides are TGTGCCAGCAGTGCCGACAACCAAGAGACCCAGTACTTC.